The next 19 T cell receptor beta chains were all read from a single sample in a study of T-cell memory formation after mild COVID-19. TCRdb reprocessed the 5' RACE reads with MiXCR, giving one entry per CDR3 protein. This sample has approximately 150,000 distinct CDR3 sequences; under 7% occur once, and the top ten carry roughly 2.1%. The sample taken for sequencing was PBMCs or a T cell subset sorted from them (not recorded which). The receptor source for this set is an adult woman who had mild COVID-19 (a few samples of this study predate the infection). Cell type and time point are not known.

This clonotype occurred many times. The V gene is TRBV4-2, the J gene TRBJ2-5, with 8 nucleotides matching TRBD2. This CDR3 is built from 15 residues. Germline assignment: CDR1 LGHNA and CDR2 YNFKEQ. The V gene end was trimmed by 2 bases and the J gene end by 2 bases; junction bases not matched to a gene: 4. CDR3 residues: CASSQRSGGQETQYF. In DNA form, the CDR3 reads TGTGCCAGCAGCCAAAGGTCGGGAGGGCAAGAGACCCAGTACTTC.

This clonotype was counted at least ten times. The chain couples TRBV6-5 to TRBJ2-7, with TRBD2 identical over 12 bases. V shed 0 bases and J 2 bases; nucleotides not matched to a gene: 2. Germline CDR1 MNHEY, CDR2 SVGAGI. This CDR3 comprises 16 residues. The CDR3 loop reads CASSYSASGGAYEQYF. In DNA form, the CDR3 reads TGTGCCAGCAGTTACTCAGCTAGCGGGGGGGCCTACGAGCAGTACTTC.

The rearrangement links TRBV11-3 to TRBJ2-7; D call uncertain. The V gene lost 4 bases and the J gene lost 6 bases, with 19 bases spanning the gap. Germline lookup yields CDR1 SGHNT and CDR2 YENEEA. The CDR3 totals 15 residues. The CDR3: CASSSYTGPRAEQYF. The CDR3 nucleotides read TGTGCCAGCAGCTCATACACCGGGCCCCGGGCCGAGCAGTACTTC.

This clonotype was detected only a few times. Here the CDR3 reads CASSDRGFYTEAFF. The DNA of the CDR3 is TGTGCCAGCAGCGACAGGGGCTTCTACACTGAAGCTTTCTTT. The genes are TRBV7-2 and TRBJ1-1, with 8 positions matching TRBD1. Germline V gene sequence: CDR1 SGHTA, CDR2 FQGNSA. V lost 5 bases, J lost 3 bases, and 5 bases stayed unmatched. The CDR3 is made up of 14 amino acids.

This clonotype was observed many times. The CDR3: CASSQASQPTNTGELFF. Written as DNA, the CDR3 is TGTGCCAGCAGCCAAGCATCGCAGCCCACGAACACCGGGGAGCTGTTTTTT. The chain employs TRBV4-2 and TRBJ2-2; no clear D gene. The CDR3 contains 17 residues. Per the germline V gene, CDR1 is LGHNA and CDR2 is YNFKEQ. V lost 1 base and J 0 bases, leaving 12 bases between the germline ends.

With respect to this clonotype: The junction does not match germline at one end; this may be a read error. The rearrangement links TRBV16 to TRBJ1-2; TRBD1 aligns across 8 bases. The CDR3 has 13 amino acids. The germline V gene encodes CDR1 KGHSY and CDR2 FQNENV. The CDR3 DNA is TGTGACAGCAGCCAAGACAGGGGTAGTGGCTACACCTTC. Encoded protein: CDSSQDRGSGYTF.

This clonotype was seen at least ten times. The rearrangement uses TRBV4-1 and TRBJ2-5, with D possibly TRBD1 on 5 matching bases. Germline loops: CDR1 MGHRA, CDR2 YSYEKL. CDR3 length equals 15 residues. V was trimmed by 4 bases and J by 5 bases, leaving 17 bases between them. The CDR3: CASSRVSTPGETQYF. The CDR3 DNA reads as TGCGCCAGCAGCCGCGTATCTACCCCAGGGGAGACCCAGTACTTC.

This chain uses TRBV5-5 with TRBJ1-2; D is undetermined. Germline CDR1 SGHKS, CDR2 YYEKEE (reference sequence). The CDR3 totals 15 residues. V was trimmed by 0 bases and J by 4 bases, leaving 13 bases between them. CDR3 residues: CASSLAGGALYGYTF. CDR3 nucleotides: TGTGCCAGCAGCTTGGCCGGAGGAGCCCTCTATGGCTACACCTTC.

This sequence joins TRBV12-3 or TRBV12-4 and TRBJ1-1; 9 nucleotides agree with TRBD1. This CDR3 contains 15 residues. V lost 4 bases to trimming and J lost 1 base; unmatched junction nucleotides: 4. In nucleotides, the CDR3 is TGTGCCAGCAGTTCTACAGGGGGCACGAACACTGAAGCTTTCTTT. It yields the protein CASSSTGGTNTEAFF.

The chain couples TRBV19 to TRBJ1-5; D unclear. Trimming cost V 3 bases and J 0 bases, with 3 bases left between them. The V gene's germline CDR1 is LNHDA and CDR2 SQIVND (reference sequence). The CDR3 runs 13 residues. The CDR3 sequence: CASSISSNQPQHF. The CDR3 DNA reads as TGTGCCAGTAGTATCTCTAGCAATCAGCCCCAGCATTTT. The full variable domain, its missing parts supplied by reference TRBV19 and TRBJ1-5, is DGGITQSPKYLFRKEGQNVTLSCEQNLNHDAMYWYRQDPGQGLRLIYYSQIVNDFQKGDIAEGYSVSREKKESFPLTVTSAQKNPTAFYLCASSISSNQPQHFGDGTRLSIL.

The gene calls are TRBV11-2 and TRBJ2-1; 9 bases match TRBD2. Per germline, CDR1 SGHAT and CDR2 FQNNGV. The CDR3 length is 15 residues. V gave up 6 bases and J gave up 12 bases; unmatched junction bases: 15. In DNA form, the CDR3 reads TGTGCCAGCAGGGAGGTAGCGGGAGTAAACAAAGTGCAGTTCTTC. Protein sequence: CASREVAGVNKVQFF. Full variable domain (remainder filled in from reference TRBV11-2 and TRBJ2-1): EAGVAQSPRYKIIEKRQSVAFWCNPISGHATLYWYQQILGQGPKLLIQFQNNGVVDDSQLPKDRFSAERLKGVDSTLKIQPAKLEDSAVYLCASREVAGVNKVQFFGPGTRLTVL.

This clonotype was found once. The chain is built from TRBV15 and TRBJ2-1; D is possibly TRBD2 (5 bases). CDR1 LNHNV and CDR2 YYDKDF come from the germline V gene (reference sequence). This CDR3 spans 14 amino acids. V dropped 3 bases and J dropped 4 bases, with 10 bases sitting between them. The DNA of the CDR3 is TGTGCCACCAGCAGGAGAGCGGTATACAATGAGCAGTTCTTC. Its translation is CATSRRAVYNEQFF.

CDR3 coding DNA: TGTGCCAGCAGTTACTCGTCCGTCTACGAGCAGTACTTC. This sequence encodes CASSYSSVYEQYF. The chain carries TRBV6-5 and TRBJ2-7, with D uncertain. The CDR3 has 13 residues. Germline-derived CDR1 and CDR2 are MNHEY and SVGAGI. Trimming removed 0 bases at V and 3 bases at J, with 6 bases between.

This clonotype occurred many times. The V call is TRBV24-1, the J call TRBJ2-3; 11 bases are a match to TRBD2. The germline V gene has CDR1 KGHDR and CDR2 SFDVKD. The CDR3 length is 17 residues. J was trimmed by 0 bases and V by 4 bases; bases with no gene match: 5. The CDR3 protein is CATSEQTSGGSTDTQYF. CDR3 DNA: TGTGCCACCAGTGAGCAAACTAGCGGGGGTAGCACAGATACGCAGTATTTT.

In this sample, this clonotype turned up many times. The V call is TRBV7-2, the J call TRBJ2-7, with unresolved D. Germline CDR1 reads SGHTA; CDR2 reads FQGNSA. The CDR3 sequence is 16 residues long. With 1 base removed from V and 2 bases from J, the gap between germline ends came to 15 bases. CDR3 DNA sequence: TGTGCCAGCAGCTTAGTCGGCATGGCGTCTACCTACGAGCAGTACTTC. The encoded protein is CASSLVGMASTYEQYF.

This clonotype was recorded a few times. V usage is TRBV6-2 or TRBV6-3 and J usage is TRBJ2-7, with TRBD2 matching 14 bases. CDR3 size: 18 residues. Per germline, CDR1 MNHEY and CDR2 SVGEGT. J was trimmed by 2 bases and V by 4 bases; bases with no gene match: 10. The CDR3 region is CASSSPRGLAGVPYEQYF. DNA for the CDR3: TGTGCCAGCAGTTCGCCGCGGGGACTAGCGGGAGTCCCCTACGAGCAGTACTTC.

This clonotype showed up just a few times. The J gene is TRBJ1-5, the V gene TRBV12-3 or TRBV12-4; the D is unclear. The CDR3 contains 12 residues. V lost 4 bases and J lost 5, with 6 bases in between. CDR3 sequence: CASSWSYQPQHF. CDR3 DNA: TGTGCCAGCAGTTGGTCTTATCAGCCCCAGCATTTT.

This clonotype showed up many times. This rearrangement joins TRBV12-3 or TRBV12-4 to TRBJ1-2; 9 positions agree with TRBD1. The junction had 6 bases not matched to a gene; V was cut back by 7 bases and J by 0 bases. This CDR3 has 15 residues. The DNA of the CDR3 is TGTGCCAGCACCCGTAGACAGGGGGCTAACTATGGCTACACCTTC. It encodes CASTRRQGANYGYTF.

This clonotype was counted at least ten times. This chain uses TRBV20-1 with TRBJ1-1; the match to TRBD1 covers 9 bases. The CDR3 consists of 13 residues. J gave up 5 bases and V 2 bases, and 3 bases lay outside the gene matches. Germline V CDR1 and CDR2: DFQATT, SNEGSKA (reference sequence). This CDR3 is CSARRDRVTEAFF. The CDR3 DNA follows: TGCAGTGCTAGACGGGACAGGGTAACTGAAGCTTTCTTT.